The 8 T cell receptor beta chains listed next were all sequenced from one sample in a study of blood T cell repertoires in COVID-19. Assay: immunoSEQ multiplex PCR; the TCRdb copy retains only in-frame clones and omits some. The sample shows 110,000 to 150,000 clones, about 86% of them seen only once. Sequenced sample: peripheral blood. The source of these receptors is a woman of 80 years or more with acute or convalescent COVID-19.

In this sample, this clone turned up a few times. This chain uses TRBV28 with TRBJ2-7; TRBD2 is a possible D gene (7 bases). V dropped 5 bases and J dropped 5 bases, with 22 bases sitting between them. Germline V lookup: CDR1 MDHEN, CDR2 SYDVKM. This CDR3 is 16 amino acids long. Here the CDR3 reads CASSPGRGGVRDEQYF. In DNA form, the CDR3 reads TGTGCCAGCAGTCCCGGAAGAGGGGGGGTTCGGGACGAGCAGTACTTC. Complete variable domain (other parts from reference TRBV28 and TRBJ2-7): DVKVTQSSRYLVKRTGEKVFLECVQDMDHENMFWYRQDPGLGLRLIYFSYDVKMKEKGDIPEGYSVSREKKERFSLILESASTNQTSMYLCASSPGRGGVRDEQYFGPGTRLTVT.

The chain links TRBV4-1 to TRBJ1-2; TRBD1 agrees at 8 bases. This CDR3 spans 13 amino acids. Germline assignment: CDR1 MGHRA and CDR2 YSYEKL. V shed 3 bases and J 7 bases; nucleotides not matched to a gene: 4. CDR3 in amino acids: CASSQAGGFGYTF. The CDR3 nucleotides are TGCGCCAGCAGCCAGGCAGGGGGCTTTGGCTACACCTTC.

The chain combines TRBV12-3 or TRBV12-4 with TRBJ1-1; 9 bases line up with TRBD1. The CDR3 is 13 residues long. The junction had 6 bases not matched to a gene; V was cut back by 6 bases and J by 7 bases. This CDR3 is CASRIQGAVEAFF. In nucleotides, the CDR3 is TGTGCCAGCAGGATACAGGGGGCGGTTGAAGCTTTCTTT.

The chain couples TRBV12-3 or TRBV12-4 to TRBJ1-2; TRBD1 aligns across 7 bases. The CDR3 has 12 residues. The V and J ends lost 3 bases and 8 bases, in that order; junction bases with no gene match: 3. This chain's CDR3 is CASSLGQWGYTF. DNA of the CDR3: TGTGCCAGCAGTTTGGGACAGTGGGGCTACACCTTC.

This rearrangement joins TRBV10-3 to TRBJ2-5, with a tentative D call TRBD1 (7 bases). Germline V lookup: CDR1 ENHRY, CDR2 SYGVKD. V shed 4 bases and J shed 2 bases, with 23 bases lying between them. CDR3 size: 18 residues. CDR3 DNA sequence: TGTGCCATCAGTGGAGTCAGGGGGGCCGCCCCCCCGCAAGAGACCCAGTACTTC. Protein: CAISGVRGAAPPQETQYF.

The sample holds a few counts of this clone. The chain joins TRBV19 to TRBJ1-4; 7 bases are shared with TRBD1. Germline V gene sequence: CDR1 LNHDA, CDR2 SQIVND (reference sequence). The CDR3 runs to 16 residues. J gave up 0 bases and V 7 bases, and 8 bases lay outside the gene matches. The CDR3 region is CASTRGQSATNEKLFF. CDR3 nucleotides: TGTGCCAGTACGAGGGGGCAATCGGCAACTAATGAAAAACTGTTTTTT.

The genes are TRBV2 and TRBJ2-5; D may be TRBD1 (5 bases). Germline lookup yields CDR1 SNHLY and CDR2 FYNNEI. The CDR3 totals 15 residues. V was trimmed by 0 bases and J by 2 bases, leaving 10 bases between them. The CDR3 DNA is TGTGCCAGCAGTGAAGCGCTTGGGGCACAAGAGACCCAGTACTTC. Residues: CASSEALGAQETQYF.

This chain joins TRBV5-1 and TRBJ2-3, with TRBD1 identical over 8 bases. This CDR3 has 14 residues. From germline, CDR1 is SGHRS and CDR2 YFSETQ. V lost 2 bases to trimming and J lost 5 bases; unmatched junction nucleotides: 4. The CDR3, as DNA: TGCGCCAGCAGCTTAGCAGGGGGCAAAGATACGCAGTATTTT. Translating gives CASSLAGGKDTQYF.